This TCR beta chain was recorded in a study of beta chain features in type 1 diabetes. Study-level findings and limits: For cells with high TCR expression, cDNA sequencing could yield over-representation. Compared with healthy donors, patients appeared to share more similar naive, central memory and regulatory TCRB repertoires.

Only a few counts were recorded for this clone. Its antigen is unknown. The collection from each donor was one heparinised blood draw averaging around 100 mL. Populations obtained by sorting all exceeded 98% purity. Sequencing targeted expressed TCRB transcripts, as all isolated RNA had been reverse transcribed. TCRdb's copy holds only in-frame clones and misses some; the assay was immunoSEQ multiplex PCR. This sample has some 900,000 clones, with 17% found just once. The sample was naive CD4+ T cells from blood. The source of this sequence is a woman under 30 in good health.

This chain's CDR3 is CASSPRDRGGEQFF. The CDR3 DNA follows: TGTGCCAGCAGTCCTCGGGACAGGGGAGGTGAGCAGTTCTTC. V and J are TRBV6-5 and TRBJ2-1; TRBD1 agrees at 10 bases. The V segment lost 5 bases and the J segment 9 bases; nucleotides outside the gene matches: 7. The CDR3 is 14 amino acids. Germline V gives CDR1 MNHEY, CDR2 SVGAGI.